This entry describes one T cell receptor beta chain. Its antigen is currently unknown. Other nucleotide sequences in the sample specify the same CDR3. The PCR made use of 60 Vbeta and 13 Jbeta primers. Data came from immunoSEQ multiplex PCR; TCRdb stores just in-frame clones and leaves some out. The data contain about 110,000 clones, less than 85% of them singletons. This sample was taken from a study of cytomegalovirus exposure and HLA in healthy donors. V was trimmed by 0 bases and J by 4 bases, leaving 9 bases between them. Germline-derived CDR1 and CDR2 are MNHEY and SVGAGI. This CDR3 region has 14 residues. General study findings and limits: In vitro assays verified that three CMV-associated chains recognized CMV antigens specifically.

The specimen sequenced was PBMCs. V is TRBV6-5 and J is TRBJ2-5; weak D call: TRBD2 (5 bases). This receptor was obtained from a woman in her thirties or forties in good health and CMV-seronegative. The CDR3 region is CASSYSTRGETQYF. The CDR3 coding sequence is TGTGCCAGCAGTTACTCGACCCGGGGAGAGACCCAGTACTTC.